This TCR beta chain originates from a study of blood T cell repertoires in COVID-19. V gave up 4 bases and J gave up 14 bases; unmatched junction bases: 6. The CDR3 spans 12 residues. Germline CDR1 is LGHDT and CDR2 is YNNKEL (reference sequence). Clones were sequenced by immunoSEQ multiplex PCR, and TCRdb holds only the in-frame ones, with some missing. The sample includes under 200,000 clones, approximately 87% of them seen just once. The rearrangement joins TRBV3-1 (or the pseudogene TRBV3-2) to TRBJ1-4; 8 bases are shared with TRBD1. Material for sequencing was peripheral blood. This receptor was taken from a woman between 65 and 79 years old with COVID-19, enrolled during active disease. The CDR3 DNA is TGTGCCAGCAGCCCGGGACAGGAGGGTCTGTTTTTT. Translated, it gives CASSPGQEGLFF.